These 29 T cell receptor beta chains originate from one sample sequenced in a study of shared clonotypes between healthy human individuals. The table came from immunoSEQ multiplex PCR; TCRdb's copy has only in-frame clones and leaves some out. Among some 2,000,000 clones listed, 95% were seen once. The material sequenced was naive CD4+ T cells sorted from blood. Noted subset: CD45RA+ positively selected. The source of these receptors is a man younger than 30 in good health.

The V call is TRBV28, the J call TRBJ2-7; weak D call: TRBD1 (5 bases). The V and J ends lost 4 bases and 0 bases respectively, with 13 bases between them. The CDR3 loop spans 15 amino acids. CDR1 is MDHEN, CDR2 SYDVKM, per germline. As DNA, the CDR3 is TGTGCCAGCAGTTCGGCAGGGAAGAGCTCCTACGAGCAGTACTTC. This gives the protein CASSSAGKSSYEQYF. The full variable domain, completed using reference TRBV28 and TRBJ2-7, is DVKVTQSSRYLVKRTGEKVFLECVQDMDHENMFWYRQDPGLGLRLIYFSYDVKMKEKGDIPEGYSVSREKKERFSLILESASTNQTSMYLCASSSAGKSSYEQYFGPGTRLTVT.

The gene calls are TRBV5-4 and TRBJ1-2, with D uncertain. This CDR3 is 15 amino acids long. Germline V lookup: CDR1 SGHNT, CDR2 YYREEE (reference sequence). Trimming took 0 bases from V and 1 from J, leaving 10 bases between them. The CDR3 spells CASSLVQAGNYGYTF. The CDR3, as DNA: TGTGCCAGCAGCTTGGTTCAAGCGGGTAACTATGGCTACACCTTC.

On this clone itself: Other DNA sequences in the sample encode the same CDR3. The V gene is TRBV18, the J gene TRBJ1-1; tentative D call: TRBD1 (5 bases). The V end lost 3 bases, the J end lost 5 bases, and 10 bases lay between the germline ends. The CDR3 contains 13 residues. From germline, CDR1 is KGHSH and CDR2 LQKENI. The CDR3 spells CASSPKGNTEAFF. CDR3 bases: TGTGCCAGCTCACCGAAGGGGAATACTGAAGCTTTCTTT.

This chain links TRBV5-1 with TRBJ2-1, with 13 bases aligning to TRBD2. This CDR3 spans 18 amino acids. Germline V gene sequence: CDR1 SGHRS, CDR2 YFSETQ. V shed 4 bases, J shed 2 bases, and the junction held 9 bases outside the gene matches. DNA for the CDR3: TGCGCCAGCAGCACCAGGAAACTAGCGGGAGGGACCTACAATGAGCAGTTCTTC. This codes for CASSTRKLAGGTYNEQFF.

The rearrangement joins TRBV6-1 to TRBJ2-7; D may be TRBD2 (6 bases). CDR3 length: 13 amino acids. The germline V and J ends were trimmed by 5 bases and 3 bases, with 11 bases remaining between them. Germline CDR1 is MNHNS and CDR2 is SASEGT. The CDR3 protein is CASSWSSVYEQYF. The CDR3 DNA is TGTGCCAGCAGTTGGTCTAGCGTCTACGAGCAGTACTTC.

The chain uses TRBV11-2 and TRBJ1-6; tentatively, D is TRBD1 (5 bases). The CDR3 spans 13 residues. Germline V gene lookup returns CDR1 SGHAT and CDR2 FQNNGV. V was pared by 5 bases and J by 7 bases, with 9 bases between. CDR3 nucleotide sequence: TGTGCCAGCAGCCAGGGCCCCAATTCACCCCTCCACTTT. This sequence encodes CASSQGPNSPLHF.

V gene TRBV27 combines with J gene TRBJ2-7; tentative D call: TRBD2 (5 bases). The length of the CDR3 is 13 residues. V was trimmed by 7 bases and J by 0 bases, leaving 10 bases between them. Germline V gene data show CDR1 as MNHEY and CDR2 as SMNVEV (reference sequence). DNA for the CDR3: TGTGCCAGCAAAAGGACTCCCTCCTACGAGCAGTACTTC. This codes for CASKRTPSYEQYF.

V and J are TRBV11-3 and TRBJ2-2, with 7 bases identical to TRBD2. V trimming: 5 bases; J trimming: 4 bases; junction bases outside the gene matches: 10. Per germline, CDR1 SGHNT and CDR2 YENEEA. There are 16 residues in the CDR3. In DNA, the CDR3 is TGTGCCAGCAGCGGCGGCGGGGGAACCACCACCGGGGAGCTGTTTTTT. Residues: CASSGGGGTTTGELFF.

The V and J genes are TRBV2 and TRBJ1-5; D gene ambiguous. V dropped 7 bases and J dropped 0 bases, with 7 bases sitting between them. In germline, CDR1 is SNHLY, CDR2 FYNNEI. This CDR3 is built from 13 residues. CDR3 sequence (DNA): TGTGCCAGCACCTTCGATAGCAATCAGCCCCAGCATTTT. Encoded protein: CASTFDSNQPQHF. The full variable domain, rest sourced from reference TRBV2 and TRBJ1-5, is EPEVTQTPSHQVTQMGQEVILRCVPISNHLYFYWYRQILGQKVEFLVSFYNNEISEKSEIFDDQFSVERPDGSNFTLKIRSTKLEDSAMYFCASTFDSNQPQHFGDGTRLSIL.

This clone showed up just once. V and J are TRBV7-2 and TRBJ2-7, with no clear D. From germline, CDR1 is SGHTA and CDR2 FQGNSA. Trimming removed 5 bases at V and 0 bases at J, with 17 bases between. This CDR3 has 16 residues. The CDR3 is CASSRRAERSSYEQYF. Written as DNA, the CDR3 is TGTGCCAGCAGCCGAAGGGCGGAGAGGAGCTCCTACGAGCAGTACTTC.

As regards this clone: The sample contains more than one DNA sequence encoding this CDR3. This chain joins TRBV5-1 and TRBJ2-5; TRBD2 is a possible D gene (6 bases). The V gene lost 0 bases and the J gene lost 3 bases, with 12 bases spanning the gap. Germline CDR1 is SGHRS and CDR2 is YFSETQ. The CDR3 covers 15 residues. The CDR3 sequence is CASSLGAGGEETQYF. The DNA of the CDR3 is TGCGCCAGCAGCTTGGGGGCAGGCGGGGAAGAGACCCAGTACTTC.

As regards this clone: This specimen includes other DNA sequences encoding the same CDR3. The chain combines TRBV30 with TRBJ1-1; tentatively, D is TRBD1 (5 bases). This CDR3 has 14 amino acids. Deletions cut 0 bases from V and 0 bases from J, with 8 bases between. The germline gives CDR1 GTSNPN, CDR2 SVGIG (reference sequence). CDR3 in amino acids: CAWSVRGVNTEAFF. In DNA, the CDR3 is TGTGCCTGGAGTGTACGAGGGGTGAACACTGAAGCTTTCTTT.

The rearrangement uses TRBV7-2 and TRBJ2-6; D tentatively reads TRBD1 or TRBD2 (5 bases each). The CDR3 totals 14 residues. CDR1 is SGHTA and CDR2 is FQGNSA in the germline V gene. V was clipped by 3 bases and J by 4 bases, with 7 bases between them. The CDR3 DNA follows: TGTGCCAGCAGCTTGGGGGTCGGGGCCAACGTCCTGACTTTC. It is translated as CASSLGVGANVLTF.

The CDR3 sequence is CASSTGVGSYEQYF. CDR3 DNA sequence: TGCGCCAGCTCCACCGGGGTCGGCTCCTACGAGCAGTACTTC. The rearrangement uses TRBV10-1 and TRBJ2-7, with a possible D match to TRBD2 (5 bases). V was pared by 8 bases and J by 0 bases, with 14 bases between. This CDR3 has 14 amino acids. Germline values: CDR1 WNHNN, CDR2 SYGVQD (reference sequence).

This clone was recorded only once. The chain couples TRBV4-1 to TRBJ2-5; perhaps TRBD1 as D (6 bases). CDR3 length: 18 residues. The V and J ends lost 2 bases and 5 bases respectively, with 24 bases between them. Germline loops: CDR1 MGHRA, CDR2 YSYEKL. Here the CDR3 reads CASSQKAIPLTGGETQYF. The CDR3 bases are TGCGCCAGCAGCCAAAAGGCGATCCCGCTGACAGGTGGGGAGACCCAGTACTTC.

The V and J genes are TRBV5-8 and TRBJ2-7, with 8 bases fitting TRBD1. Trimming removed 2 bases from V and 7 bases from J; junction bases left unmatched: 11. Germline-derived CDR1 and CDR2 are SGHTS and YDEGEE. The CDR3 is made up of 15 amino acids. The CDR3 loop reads CASSLKGQALEEQYF. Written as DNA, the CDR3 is TGTGCCAGCAGCTTAAAGGGACAGGCGCTTGAGGAGCAGTACTTC.

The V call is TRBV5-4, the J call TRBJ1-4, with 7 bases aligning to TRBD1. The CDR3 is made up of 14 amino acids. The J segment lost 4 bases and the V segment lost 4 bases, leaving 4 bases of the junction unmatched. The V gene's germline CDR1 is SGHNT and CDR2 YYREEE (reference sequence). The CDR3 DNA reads TGTGCCAGCAGCCGGGACAGAAATAATGAAAAACTGTTTTTT. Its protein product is CASSRDRNNEKLFF.

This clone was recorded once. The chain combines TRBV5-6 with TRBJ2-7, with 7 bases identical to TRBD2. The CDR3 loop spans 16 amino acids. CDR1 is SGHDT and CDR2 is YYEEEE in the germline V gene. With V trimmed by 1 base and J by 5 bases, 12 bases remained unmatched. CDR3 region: CASSLSSGVELHEQYF. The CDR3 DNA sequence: TGTGCCAGCAGCTTGTCGAGCGGGGTAGAGCTGCACGAGCAGTACTTC.

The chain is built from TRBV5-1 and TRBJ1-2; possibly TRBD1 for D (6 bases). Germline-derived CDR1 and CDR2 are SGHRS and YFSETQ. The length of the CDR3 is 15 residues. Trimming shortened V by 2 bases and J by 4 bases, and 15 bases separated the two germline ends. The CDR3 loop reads CASSFLQGPGYGYTF. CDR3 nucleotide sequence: TGCGCCAGCAGCTTCTTACAGGGTCCGGGCTATGGCTACACCTTC.

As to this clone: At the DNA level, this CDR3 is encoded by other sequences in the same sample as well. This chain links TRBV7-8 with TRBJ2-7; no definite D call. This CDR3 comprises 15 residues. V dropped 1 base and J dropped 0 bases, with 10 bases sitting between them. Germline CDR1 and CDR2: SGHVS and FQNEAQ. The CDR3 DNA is TGTGCCAGCAGCTTAGAGCTGGGCAGCTCCTACGAGCAGTACTTC. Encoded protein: CASSLELGSSYEQYF.

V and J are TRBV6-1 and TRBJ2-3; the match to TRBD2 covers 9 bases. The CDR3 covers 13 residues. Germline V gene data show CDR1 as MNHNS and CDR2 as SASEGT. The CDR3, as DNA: TGTGCAGCGGGGGGCACTAGCACAGATACGCAGTATTTT. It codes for CAAGGTSTDTQYF.

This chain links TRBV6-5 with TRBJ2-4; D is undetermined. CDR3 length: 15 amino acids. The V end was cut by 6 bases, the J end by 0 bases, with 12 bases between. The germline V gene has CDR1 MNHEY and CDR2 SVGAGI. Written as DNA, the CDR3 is TGTGCCAGCAGACGAACAAGCATAGCCAAAAACATTCAGTACTTC. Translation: CASRRTSIAKNIQYF.

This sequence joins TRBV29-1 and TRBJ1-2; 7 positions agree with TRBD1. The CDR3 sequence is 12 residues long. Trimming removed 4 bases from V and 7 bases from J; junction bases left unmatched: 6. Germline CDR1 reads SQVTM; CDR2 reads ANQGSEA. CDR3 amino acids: CSVGDRVAGYTF. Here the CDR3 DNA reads TGCAGCGTTGGTGACAGGGTCGCTGGCTACACCTTC.

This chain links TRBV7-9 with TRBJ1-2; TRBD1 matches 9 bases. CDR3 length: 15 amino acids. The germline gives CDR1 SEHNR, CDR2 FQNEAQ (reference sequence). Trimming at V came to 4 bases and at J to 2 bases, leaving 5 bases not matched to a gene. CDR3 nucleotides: TGTGCCAGCAGCTACGAAGGGACAGGGAACTATGGCTACACCTTC. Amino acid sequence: CASSYEGTGNYGYTF.

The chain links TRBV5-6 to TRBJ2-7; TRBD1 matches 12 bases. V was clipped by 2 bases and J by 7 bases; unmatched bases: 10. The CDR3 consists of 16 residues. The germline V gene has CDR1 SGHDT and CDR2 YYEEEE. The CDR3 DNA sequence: TGTGCCAGCAGCTTACCCACGGGACAGGGGGCGAGTGAGCAGTACTTC. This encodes CASSLPTGQGASEQYF.

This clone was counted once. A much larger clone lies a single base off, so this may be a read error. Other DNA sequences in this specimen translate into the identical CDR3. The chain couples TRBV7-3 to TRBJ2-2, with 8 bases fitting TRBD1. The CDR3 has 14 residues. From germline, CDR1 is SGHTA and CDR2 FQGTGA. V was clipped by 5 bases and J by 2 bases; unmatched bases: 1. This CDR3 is CASSGQGNTGELFF. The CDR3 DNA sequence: TGTGCCAGCAGCGGACAGGGCAACACCGGGGAGCTGTTTTTT.

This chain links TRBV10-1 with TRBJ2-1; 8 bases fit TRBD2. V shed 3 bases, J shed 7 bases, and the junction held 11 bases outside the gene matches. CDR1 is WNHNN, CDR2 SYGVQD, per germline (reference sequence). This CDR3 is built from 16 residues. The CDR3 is CASSDPRAGGKNEQFF. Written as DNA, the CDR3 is TGCGCCAGCAGTGACCCTAGGGCGGGGGGTAAGAATGAGCAGTTCTTC.

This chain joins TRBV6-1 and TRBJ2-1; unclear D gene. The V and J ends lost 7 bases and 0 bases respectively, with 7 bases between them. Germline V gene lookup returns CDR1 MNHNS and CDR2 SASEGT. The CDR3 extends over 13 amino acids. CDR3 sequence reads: CASTPSSYNEQFF. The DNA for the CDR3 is TGTGCCAGCACCCCTAGCTCCTACAATGAGCAGTTCTTC.

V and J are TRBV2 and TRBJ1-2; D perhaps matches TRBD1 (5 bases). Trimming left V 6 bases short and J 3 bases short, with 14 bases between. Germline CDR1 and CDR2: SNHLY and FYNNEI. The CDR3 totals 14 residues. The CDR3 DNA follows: TGTGCCAGCAGGGGGGATTTGAGGGACTATGGCTACACCTTC. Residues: CASRGDLRDYGYTF.